The 26 T cell receptor beta chains below were found in one sample sequenced in a study of blood T cell repertoires in COVID-19. The repertoire was sequenced with immunoSEQ multiplex PCR; TCRdb's copy has only in-frame clones and lacks some. The sample carries 150,000 to 200,000 clones, 80% to 90% recorded once. The specimen sequenced was peripheral blood. These receptors originate from a man aged 50 to 59 with active or convalescent COVID-19.

The rearrangement joins TRBV13 to TRBJ1-1, with a weak D call TRBD1 (6 bases). Trimming removed 5 bases at V and 5 bases at J, with 18 bases between. Germline V CDR1 and CDR2: PRHDT, FYEKMQ (reference sequence). The CDR3 consists of 15 residues. In nucleotides, the CDR3 is TGTGCCAGCAGCCGAAACCCGGGGGGCTGGACTGAAGCTTTCTTT. Its translation: CASSRNPGGWTEAFF.

This rearrangement joins TRBV29-1 to TRBJ2-3; 7 bases are a match to TRBD2. The V segment lost 6 bases and the J segment 6 bases; nucleotides outside the gene matches: 9. Germline V CDR1 and CDR2: SQVTM, ANQGSEA. CDR3 length: 13 residues. Written as DNA, the CDR3 is TGCAGCGTGGGGGAGGGGCCAACCGATACGCAGTATTTT. The encoded protein is CSVGEGPTDTQYF.

This clone was detected a few times. The rearrangement links TRBV7-2 to TRBJ2-7, with 10 bases aligning to TRBD1. The CDR3 has 15 residues. Trimming took 4 bases from V and 4 from J; bases not matched to a gene: 7. Germline-derived CDR1 and CDR2 are SGHTA and FQGNSA. The CDR3 protein is CASSYRDRGIYEQYF. The CDR3 nucleotides read TGTGCCAGCAGCTACCGGGACAGGGGAATATACGAGCAGTACTTC.

The chain has TRBV7-2 and TRBJ2-1, with a possible D match to TRBD1 (6 bases). The CDR3 runs 14 residues. CDR1 SGHTA and CDR2 FQGNSA come from the germline V gene. Trimming cost V 7 bases and J 4 bases, with 14 bases left between them. In DNA, the CDR3 is TGTGCCAGCACCTCGCGTAGGGGGTACAATGAGCAGTTCTTC. It codes for CASTSRRGYNEQFF.

The chain joins TRBV5-1 to TRBJ2-1; 10 bases agree with TRBD1. The J segment lost 5 bases and the V segment lost 7 bases, leaving 21 bases of the junction unmatched. Germline V CDR1 and CDR2: SGHRS, YFSETQ. CDR3 length equals 19 residues. The CDR3 here is CASAIAEGQTGQGNNEQFF. The CDR3 DNA reads as TGCGCCAGCGCAATTGCTGAGGGGCAGACGGGACAGGGGAACAATGAGCAGTTCTTC.

This clone has a handful of counts. V is TRBV19 and J is TRBJ1-5; D uncertain. This CDR3 comprises 15 residues. Trimming left V 0 bases short and J 2 bases short, with 8 bases between. Germline V gives CDR1 LNHDA, CDR2 SQIVND (reference sequence). CDR3 sequence (DNA): TGTGCCAGTAGTATAGAATATTCGGGCAATCAGCCCCAGCATTTT. This codes for CASSIEYSGNQPQHF. Full variable domain (rest looked up from reference TRBV19 and TRBJ1-5): DGGITQSPKYLFRKEGQNVTLSCEQNLNHDAMYWYRQDPGQGLRLIYYSQIVNDFQKGDIAEGYSVSREKKESFPLTVTSAQKNPTAFYLCASSIEYSGNQPQHFGDGTRLSIL.

This clone was picked up one time. The gene calls are TRBV6-6 and TRBJ1-1; no clear D. CDR1 MNHNY and CDR2 SVGAGI come from the germline V gene (reference sequence). The CDR3 covers 12 residues. The V end lost 2 bases, the J end lost 7 bases, and 8 bases lay between the germline ends. The CDR3 region has the DNA TGTGCCAGCAGTTACAGGGAGGGTGAAGCTTTCTTT. Translating it yields CASSYREGEAFF.

The chain uses TRBV2 and TRBJ2-7, with unresolved D. This CDR3 has 13 amino acids. Germline V CDR1 and CDR2: SNHLY, FYNNEI. Between the trimmed V and J ends, which lost 3 bases and 5 bases, there was a span of 11 bases. The CDR3 loop is CASSDLSRDEQYF. The CDR3 coding sequence is TGTGCCAGCAGTGATCTGTCTCGGGACGAGCAGTACTTC. Supplemented by reference TRBV2 and TRBJ2-7, the full variable domain reads EPEVTQTPSHQVTQMGQEVILRCVPISNHLYFYWYRQILGQKVEFLVSFYNNEISEKSEIFDDQFSVERPDGSNFTLKIRSTKLEDSAMYFCASSDLSRDEQYFGPGTRLTVT.

There are a few counts of this clone. This chain uses TRBV10-3 with TRBJ1-1; D possibly corresponds to TRBD1 (5 bases). The CDR3 has 13 residues. Germline CDR1 reads ENHRY; CDR2 reads SYGVKD. The V end was cut by 6 bases, the J end by 1 base, with 9 bases between. The CDR3 DNA sequence: TGTGCCATCAGATTTACAGGGAACACTGAAGCTTTCTTT. It encodes CAIRFTGNTEAFF.

This clone has a single count. The CDR3 protein is CSVGRQGTYEQYF. The DNA of the CDR3 is TGCAGCGTTGGCAGACAGGGTACCTACGAGCAGTACTTC. The chain employs TRBV29-1 and TRBJ2-7; 7 nucleotides match TRBD1. V shed 4 bases, J shed 2 bases, and the junction held 5 bases outside the gene matches. CDR3 length: 13 residues. The germline gives CDR1 SQVTM, CDR2 ANQGSEA.

The CDR3 protein is CASSLSMGAVGTGEKLFF. CDR3 nucleotides: TGTGCCAGCAGTTTATCTATGGGGGCGGTGGGGACAGGTGAAAAACTGTTTTTT. The rearrangement uses TRBV27 and TRBJ1-4; 8 bases agree with TRBD1. Germline V gives CDR1 MNHEY, CDR2 SMNVEV (reference sequence). The CDR3 has 18 amino acids. Trimming at V came to 0 bases and at J to 7 bases, leaving 13 bases not matched to a gene.

The V call is TRBV11-2, the J call TRBJ2-1; possible D gene TRBD2, 5 bases. The CDR3 totals 13 residues. Germline CDR1 is SGHAT and CDR2 is FQNNGV. Trimming took off 6 bases at V and 6 bases at J, with 12 bases between the two ends. This chain's CDR3 is CASRQASGNEQFF. For the CDR3, the DNA is TGTGCCAGCAGGCAGGCAAGCGGCAATGAGCAGTTCTTC. Combining the CDR3 with reference TRBV11-2 and TRBJ2-1 gives the whole variable domain EAGVAQSPRYKIIEKRQSVAFWCNPISGHATLYWYQQILGQGPKLLIQFQNNGVVDDSQLPKDRFSAERLKGVDSTLKIQPAKLEDSAVYLCASRQASGNEQFFGPGTRLTVL.

This chain links TRBV15 with TRBJ1-4; 7 nucleotides match TRBD1. Germline loops: CDR1 LNHNV, CDR2 YYDKDF (reference sequence). The CDR3 consists of 16 residues. Unmatched junction bases numbered 7, after V lost 0 bases and J lost 6 bases. The CDR3 coding sequence is TGTGCCACCAGCAGAGATGGAGTGCAGGGGGATGAAAAACTGTTTTTT. It translates to CATSRDGVQGDEKLFF.

This clone was seen once. The chain joins TRBV15 to TRBJ2-5, with 8 bases aligning to TRBD2. The CDR3 has 15 amino acids. Germline V gene lookup returns CDR1 LNHNV and CDR2 YYDKDF (reference sequence). Unmatched junction bases numbered 5, after V lost 3 bases and J lost 2 bases. CDR3 DNA sequence: TGTGCCACCAGCAGCAGACTAGCGACGCAAGAGACCCAGTACTTC. Amino acids: CATSSRLATQETQYF.

The chain links TRBV5-6 to TRBJ2-2, with 13 bases identical to TRBD2. The V segment lost 4 bases and the J segment 5 bases; nucleotides outside the gene matches: 5. Germline V gene data show CDR1 as SGHDT and CDR2 as YYEEEE. This CDR3 has 16 amino acids. The DNA of the CDR3 is TGTGCCAGCAGCACTAGCGGGGGGGCCTGGACCGGGGAGCTGTTTTTT. Its translation is CASSTSGGAWTGELFF.

The rearrangement joins TRBV4-3 to TRBJ2-1; 12 nucleotides match TRBD2. With 2 bases clipped from V and 8 bases from J, the junction kept 13 bases outside the gene matches. Germline V gene lookup returns CDR1 LGHNA and CDR2 YSLEER. CDR3 size: 18 residues. The CDR3 DNA reads as TGCGCCAGCAGCCAAATCACCGCTAGCGGGGGGGGCTCTCATGAGCAGTTCTTC. Translation: CASSQITASGGGSHEQFF.

J is TRBJ1-2 and V is TRBV5-1; the D is unclear. Between the trimmed V and J ends, which lost 4 bases and 4 bases, there was a span of 14 bases. The CDR3 extends over 14 amino acids. CDR1 is SGHRS, CDR2 YFSETQ, per germline. CDR3 in DNA: TGCGCCAGCAGCGGACCGACCGGAGGCTATGGCTACACCTTC. This encodes CASSGPTGGYGYTF.

The rearrangement joins TRBV7-3 to TRBJ2-1; D not resolved. Trimming cost V 5 bases and J 9 bases, with 8 bases left between them. There are 11 residues in the CDR3. Germline V gene lookup returns CDR1 SGHTA and CDR2 FQGTGA. The CDR3 DNA reads TGTGCCAGCAGCCCCCGGAGTGAGCAGTTCTTC. Protein sequence: CASSPRSEQFF.

V gene TRBV28 combines with J gene TRBJ1-1; tentative D call: TRBD1 (5 bases). Per germline, CDR1 MDHEN and CDR2 SYDVKM. The length of the CDR3 is 13 residues. V was clipped by 4 bases and J by 7 bases, with 13 bases between them. CDR3 sequence: CASSSTWRGEAFF. As DNA, the CDR3 is TGTGCCAGCAGTTCCACGTGGAGGGGTGAAGCTTTCTTT.

This chain joins TRBV6-6 and TRBJ1-5; D uncertain. Germline lookup yields CDR1 MNHNY and CDR2 SVGAGI (reference sequence). CDR3 size: 13 residues. V was pared by 8 bases and J by 4 bases, with 12 bases between. The CDR3 loop reads CASCPGRNQPQHF. The CDR3 DNA reads as TGTGCCAGCTGCCCCGGGAGAAATCAGCCCCAGCATTTT.

V gene TRBV11-2 combines with J gene TRBJ1-6, with TRBD1 matching over 9 bases. The germline gives CDR1 SGHAT, CDR2 FQNNGV. CDR3 length: 14 residues. After removal of 5 bases from V and 7 bases from J, the junction contained 3 bases not matched to a gene. This CDR3 reads CASSRDRANSPLHF. CDR3 in DNA: TGTGCCAGCAGCAGGGACAGGGCCAATTCACCCCTCCACTTT.

The chain combines TRBV19 with TRBJ2-5; 10 nucleotides line up with TRBD2. V shed 7 bases and J 7 bases; nucleotides not matched to a gene: 9. This CDR3 has 14 amino acids. Germline assignment: CDR1 LNHDA and CDR2 SQIVND (reference sequence). CDR3 protein: CASTTSGDLVTQYF. In nucleotides, the CDR3 is TGTGCCAGTACTACTAGCGGGGACCTTGTGACCCAGTACTTC.

The rearrangement links TRBV6-4 to TRBJ2-1, with 11 bases aligning to TRBD2. Trimming removed 4 bases from V and 4 bases from J; junction bases left unmatched: 3. Germline CDR1 and CDR2: MRHNA and SNTAGT. The CDR3 spans 15 residues. CDR3 protein: CASSASGGTYNEQFF. For the CDR3, the DNA is TGTGCCAGCAGTGCTAGCGGGGGGACATACAATGAGCAGTTCTTC.

J is TRBJ1-2 and V is TRBV18; no firm D call. The CDR3 has 14 amino acids. V shed 3 bases and J shed 1 base, with 9 bases lying between them. The germline gives CDR1 KGHSH, CDR2 LQKENI. As DNA, the CDR3 is TGTGCCAGCTCACCCCAACAGAATAACTATGGCTACACCTTC. It is translated as CASSPQQNNYGYTF.

The table lists this clone with a few counts. CDR3 loop: CASSRGQGAGTGELFF. The CDR3, as DNA: TGTGCCAGTAGTAGGGGCCAGGGGGCAGGCACCGGGGAGCTGTTTTTT. The gene calls are TRBV19 and TRBJ2-2, with TRBD1 matching over 8 bases. Unmatched junction bases numbered 8, after V lost 4 bases and J lost 4 bases. The CDR3 consists of 16 residues. Germline CDR1 is LNHDA and CDR2 is SQIVND (reference sequence). The full variable domain, completed using reference TRBV19 and TRBJ2-2, is DGGITQSPKYLFRKEGQNVTLSCEQNLNHDAMYWYRQDPGQGLRLIYYSQIVNDFQKGDIAEGYSVSREKKESFPLTVTSAQKNPTAFYLCASSRGQGAGTGELFFGEGSRLTVL.

J is TRBJ2-3 and V is TRBV7-2; 8 bases map to TRBD2. This CDR3 region has 16 residues. Per germline, CDR1 SGHTA and CDR2 FQGNSA. J was trimmed by 2 bases and V by 1 base; bases with no gene match: 5. CDR3 protein: CASSLVRGGITDTQYF. The CDR3 coding sequence is TGTGCCAGCAGCTTAGTACGGGGGGGAATCACAGATACGCAGTATTTT.